One TCR beta chain is described in this entry. The antigen is not known. The germline V gene encodes CDR1 GTSNPN and CDR2 SVGIG (reference sequence). The CDR3 length is 16 residues. V was trimmed by 2 bases and J by 0 bases, leaving 11 bases between them. Repertoires were generated with immunoSEQ multiplex PCR, while TCRdb's copy carries only in-frame clones and drops some. Counted here are just over 40,000 clones, around 84% occurring once; the ten biggest clones make up about a tenth. These data come from a study of lymphopenia after photon versus proton radiotherapy. Study outcomes and limitations: In patients who died, overall survival fell as post-nadir TCR diversity dropped more. After lymphocyte nadir, photon-treated repertoires showed oligoclonal expansion, especially CD8+ Temra.

The sequence was obtained from a woman aged 70-85 years with pancreatic cancer. Some clones in this sample may be carry-over from other donors' samples. The chain has TRBV30 and TRBJ2-6; maybe TRBD1 (6 bases). Sequenced here: peripheral blood, sampled from a patient treated with proton-based radiotherapy. CDR3 loop: CAWSPTGLSGANVLTF. CDR3 coding DNA: TGTGCCTGGAGTCCGACAGGTCTCTCTGGGGCCAACGTCCTGACTTTC.